This record covers a single T cell receptor (beta chain). No cognate antigen has been identified for it. Per-base quality was not reported, and no clone a single base away is much larger than it. The CDR3 runs 15 residues from the cysteine to the phenylalanine. The retained sequence is limited to the CDR3, 45 bases, with the frame set at the first base. The CDR1 and CDR2 encoded by the germline V gene are SGHNT and YENEEA. V ends up 5 bases short and J 5 bases short, with an unmatched junction base count of 9. The sample comes from a study of blood T cell repertoires in COVID-19 (dated by TCRdb to about 2020). General notes on the study: Samples covering the acute and convalescent phases of COVID-19 were provided by collaborators in the United States, Italy and Spain. The samples were drawn from two sources: the first 160 participants of the ongoing ImmuneRACE study, and 1,200 or so subjects contributed by 6 global collaborators. The sample metadata nearly always contained a de-identified subject ID, COVID-19 status, age in years and sex. A freely available public database, intended as a resource for researchers studying the immune response to SARS-CoV-2, is where the repertoires were released. Where available, HLA class I and class II types were obtained from metadata supplied by the sample provider rather than from assay-based typing. The material from the prospective study consisted of cDNA or gDNA derived from T cells, B-cell-depleted T cells, or PBMCs. Subjects who had been exposed to COVID-19, were actively infected with it, or had recovered from it provided the deeply sampled blood TCRbeta repertoires that made up the dataset. Results the study describes overall, beyond this receptor: Clinical and demographic metadata were provided uncurated, with the amount varying by source and participant.

Collaborating institutions collected whole blood in K2EDTA tubes following their own protocols. For TCRbeta analysis, collaborator samples were shipped as frozen whole blood, as isolated PBMCs, or as DNA extracted from either sample type. The immunoSEQ Assay, a bias-controlled multiplex PCR, was used to amplify TCRbeta CDR3 regions from genomic DNA. The published analysis was carried out like this. Nucleated cell counts per sample were estimated from amplification of reference gene primers within the assay. To quantify the absolute abundance of each unique TCRbeta CDR3 rearrangement, sequence reads were collapsed and filtered. For each sample, productive Simpson clonality was calculated as the square root of Simpson's diversity index across productive rearrangements. In TCRdb, the immuneACCESS table is reduced to in-frame sequences with V and J assigned. These tables do not hold every clone; where another copy was compared, an unresolved V gene accounts for under half, and the others remain unexplained. The V and J calls and clone size were taken over from that table, and D and trimming were inferred from the DNA. The sample yields about 66,000 clones; 80% were counted once. The ten most abundant clones make up 8.5% to 10% of the sample.

The receptor's source is a human donor in a cohort sampled during active COVID-19. Recombination connected TRBV11-3 to TRBJ2-7, with 10 bases aligning to TRBD1. The specimen sequenced was peripheral blood. The DNA sequence is TGTGCCAGCAGCCTATCCGGGACAGGGGCGGACGAGCAGTACTTC. Translated, it gives CASSLSGTGADEQYF. With the rest looked up from the reference TRBV11-3 and TRBJ2-7 genes rather than sequenced, the full variable domain is EAGVVQSPRYKIIEKKQPVAFWCNPISGHNTLYWYLQNLGQGPELLIRYENEEAVDDSQLPKDRFSAERLKGVDSTLKIQPAELGDSAVYLCASSLSGTGADEQYFGPGTRLTVT.